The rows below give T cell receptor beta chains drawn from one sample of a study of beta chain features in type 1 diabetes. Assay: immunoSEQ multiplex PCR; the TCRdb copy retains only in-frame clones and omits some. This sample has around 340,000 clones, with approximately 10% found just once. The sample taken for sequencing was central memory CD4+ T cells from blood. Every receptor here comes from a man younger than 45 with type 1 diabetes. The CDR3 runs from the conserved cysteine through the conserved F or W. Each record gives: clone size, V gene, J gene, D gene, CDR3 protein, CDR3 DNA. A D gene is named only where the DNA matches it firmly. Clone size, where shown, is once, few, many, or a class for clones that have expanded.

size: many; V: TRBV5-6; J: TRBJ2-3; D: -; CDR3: CASSLNGGVEDTQYF; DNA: TGTGCCAGCAGCTTGAACGGGGGAGTAGAAGATACGCAGTATTTT
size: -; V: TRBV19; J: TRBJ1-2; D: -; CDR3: CASRPPWGYGYTF; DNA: TGTGCCAGTAGACCTCCCTGGGGCTATGGCTACACCTTC
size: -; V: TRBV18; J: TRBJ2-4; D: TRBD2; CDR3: CASSPFWETSGGAGNIQYF; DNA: TGTGCCAGCTCACCATTCTGGGAGACTAGCGGGGGGGCCGGAAACATTCAGTACTTC
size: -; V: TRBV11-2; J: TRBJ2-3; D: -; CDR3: CASSLDHTGPDTQYF; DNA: TGTGCCAGCAGCTTAGATCACACGGGGCCCGATACGCAGTATTTT
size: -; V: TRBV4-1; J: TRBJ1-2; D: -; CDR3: CASSQDSVRGGYTF; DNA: TGCGCCAGCAGCCAAGACTCTGTTAGGGGCGGCTACACCTTC
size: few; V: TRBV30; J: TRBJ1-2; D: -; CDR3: CAWSPNRYSYGYTF; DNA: TGTGCCTGGAGTCCCAACAGATATTCCTATGGCTACACCTTC
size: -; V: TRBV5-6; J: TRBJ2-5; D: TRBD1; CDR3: CASSLDRGLQETQYF; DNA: TGTGCCAGCAGCTTGGACAGGGGCCTCCAAGAGACCCAGTACTTC
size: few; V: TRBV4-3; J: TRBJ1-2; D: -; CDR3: CASSQGRAYGYTF; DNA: TGCGCCAGCAGCCAAGGACGAGCCTATGGCTACACCTTC
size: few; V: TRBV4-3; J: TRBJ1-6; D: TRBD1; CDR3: CASSQVGTATYSPLHF; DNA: TGCGCCAGCAGCCAGGTCGGGACAGCCACTTATTCACCCCTCCACTTT
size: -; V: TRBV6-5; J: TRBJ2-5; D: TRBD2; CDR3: CASSLLAGGGTQYF; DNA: TGTGCCAGCAGTTTGCTAGCGGGGGGCGGGACCCAGTACTTC
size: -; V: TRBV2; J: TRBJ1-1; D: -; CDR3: CASSADPRGRNTEAFF; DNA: TGTGCCAGCAGCGCGGATCCCAGGGGCAGGAACACTGAAGCTTTCTTT
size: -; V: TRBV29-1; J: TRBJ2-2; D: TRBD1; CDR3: CSVEWALDRGHTGELFF; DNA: TGCAGCGTTGAATGGGCCCTGGACAGGGGGCACACCGGGGAGCTGTTTTTT
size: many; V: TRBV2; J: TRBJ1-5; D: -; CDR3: CASSARMGQGNQPQHF; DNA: TGTGCCAGCAGTGCCCGGATGGGCCAGGGCAATCAGCCCCAGCATTTT
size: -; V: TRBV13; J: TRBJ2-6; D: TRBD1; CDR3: CASSRIGQGSSSGANVLTF; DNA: TGTGCCAGCAGCCGAATAGGACAGGGGTCCTCCTCTGGGGCCAACGTCCTGACTTTC
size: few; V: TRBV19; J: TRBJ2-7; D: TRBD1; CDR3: CASTPGQGAHEQYF; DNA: TGTGCCAGCACTCCGGGACAGGGGGCCCACGAGCAGTACTTC
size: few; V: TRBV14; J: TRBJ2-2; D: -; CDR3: CASSPQETGELFF; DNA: TGTGCCAGCAGCCCCCAGGAGACCGGGGAGCTGTTTTTT
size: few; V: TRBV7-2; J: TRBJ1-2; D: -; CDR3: CASSLSLRGPYGYTF; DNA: TGTGCCAGCAGCTTATCCCTGAGAGGGCCCTATGGCTACACCTTC
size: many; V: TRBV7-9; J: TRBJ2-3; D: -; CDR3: CASSVTDTQYF; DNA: TGTGCCAGCAGCGTGACAGATACGCAGTATTTT
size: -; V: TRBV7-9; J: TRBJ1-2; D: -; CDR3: CASSMYGTKTNYGYTF; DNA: TGTGCCAGCAGCATGTACGGGACGAAAACCAACTATGGCTACACCTTC
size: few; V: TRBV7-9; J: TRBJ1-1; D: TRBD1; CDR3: CASSPGQHTEAFF; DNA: TGTGCCAGCAGCCCGGGACAGCACACTGAAGCTTTCTTT
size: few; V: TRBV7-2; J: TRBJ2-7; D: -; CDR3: CASSLAGMTYEQYF; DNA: TGTGCCAGCAGCTTAGCGGGGATGACCTACGAGCAGTACTTC
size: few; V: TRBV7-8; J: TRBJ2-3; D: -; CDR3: CASSLGVRGLNTDTQYF; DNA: TGTGCCAGCAGCTTAGGGGTGCGAGGGCTCAACACAGATACGCAGTATTTT
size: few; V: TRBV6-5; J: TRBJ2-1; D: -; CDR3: CASGRLAGVEQFF; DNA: TGTGCCAGCGGGAGACTGGCCGGGGTTGAGCAGTTCTTC
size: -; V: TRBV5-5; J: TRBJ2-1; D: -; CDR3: CASSLANEQFF; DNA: TGTGCCAGCAGCTTGGCCAATGAGCAGTTCTTC
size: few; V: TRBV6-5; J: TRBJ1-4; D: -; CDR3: CASSSLQGANEKLFF; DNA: TGTGCCAGCAGTTCTTTACAGGGCGCTAATGAAAAACTGTTTTTT
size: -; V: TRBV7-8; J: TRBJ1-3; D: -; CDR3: CASSFLQARGNTIYF; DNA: TGTGCCAGCAGCTTCCTGCAGGCCCGTGGAAACACCATATATTTT
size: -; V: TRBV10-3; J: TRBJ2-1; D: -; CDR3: CAISERDSREQFF; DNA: TGTGCCATCAGTGAACGGGATAGCCGTGAGCAGTTCTTC
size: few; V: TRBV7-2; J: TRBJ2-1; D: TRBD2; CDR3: CASSSGGAYNEQFF; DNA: TGTGCCAGCAGCTCGGGAGGAGCCTACAATGAGCAGTTCTTC
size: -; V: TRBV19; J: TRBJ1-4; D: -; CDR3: CASRRGAGSTNEKLFF; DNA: TGTGCCAGTAGGCGCGGCGCAGGGTCAACTAATGAAAAACTGTTTTTT
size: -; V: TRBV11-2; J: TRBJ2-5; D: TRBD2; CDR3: CASSFSGGAEETQYF; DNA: TGTGCCAGCAGCTTTAGCGGGGGGGCCGAAGAGACCCAGTACTTC
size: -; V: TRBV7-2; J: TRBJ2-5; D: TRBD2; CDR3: CASSLAPSGGDQETQYF; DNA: TGTGCCAGCAGCTTAGCTCCTAGCGGGGGGGACCAAGAGACCCAGTACTTC
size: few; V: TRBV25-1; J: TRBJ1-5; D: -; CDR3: CARRGANQPQHF; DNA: TGTGCCAGGAGGGGGGCAAATCAGCCCCAGCATTTT
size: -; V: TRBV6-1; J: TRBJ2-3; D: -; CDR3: CASKEGGVTDTQYF; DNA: TGTGCCAGCAAGGAGGGGGGGGTCACAGATACGCAGTATTTT
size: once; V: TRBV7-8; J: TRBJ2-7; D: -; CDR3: CASSSLRTTQYF; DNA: TGTGCCAGCAGCTCCCTCCGGACAACGCAGTACTTC
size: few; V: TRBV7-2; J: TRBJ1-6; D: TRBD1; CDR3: CASSQDTQGGLGSPLHF; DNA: TGCGCCAGCAGCCAAGATACCCAGGGGGGTTTGGGTTCACCCCTCCACTTT
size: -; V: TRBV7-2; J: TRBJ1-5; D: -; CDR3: CASSLAETMSNQPQHF; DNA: TGTGCCAGCAGCTTAGCGGAAACTATGAGCAATCAGCCCCAGCATTTT
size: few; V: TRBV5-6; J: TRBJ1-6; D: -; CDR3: CASRSSGDLHF; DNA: TGTGCCAGCCGCAGCTCGGGCGATCTCCACTTT
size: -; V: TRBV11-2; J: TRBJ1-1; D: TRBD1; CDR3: CASSLDRSDRGAFF; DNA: TGTGCCAGCAGCTTAGATAGGTCGGACAGGGGAGCTTTCTTT
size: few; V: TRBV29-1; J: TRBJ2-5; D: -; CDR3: CSASDSRQETQYF; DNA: TGCAGCGCCTCGGACAGCCGCCAAGAGACCCAGTACTTC
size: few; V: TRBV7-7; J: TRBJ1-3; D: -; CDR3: CASSTGEGNTIYF; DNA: TGTGCTAGCAGCACCGGCGAGGGAAACACCATATATTTT
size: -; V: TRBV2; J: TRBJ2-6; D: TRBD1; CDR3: CASETGVSSGANVLTF; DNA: TGTGCCAGCGAGACAGGGGTTAGCTCTGGGGCCAACGTCCTGACTTTC
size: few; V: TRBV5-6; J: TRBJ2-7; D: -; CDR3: CASSLGTEFTYEQYF; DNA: TGTGCCAGCAGCTTGGGGACAGAATTCACCTACGAGCAGTACTTC